This T cell receptor (beta chain) was found in a study of T cell responses to AZD1222 COVID-19 vaccine. Study details: Second doses that came at about 4 or about 12 weeks were put together.

Clones were read by immunoSEQ multiplex PCR, and TCRdb kept only the in-frame ones, dropping some. The sample lists approximately 120,000 clones, approximately 90% occurring once. The TCR comes from an adult in good health. Sequenced material: peripheral blood, taken on day 0 of AZD1222 vaccination.

CDR3 DNA: TGTGCCAGCAGCCCTCTTCGGGGGAGCACAGATACGCAGTATTTT. Protein product: CASSPLRGSTDTQYF. J is TRBJ2-3 and V is TRBV9; D may be TRBD2 (6 bases). The CDR3 loop spans 15 amino acids. CDR1 is SGDLS and CDR2 is YYNGEE in the germline V gene. V dropped 4 bases and J dropped 0 bases, with 12 bases sitting between them.